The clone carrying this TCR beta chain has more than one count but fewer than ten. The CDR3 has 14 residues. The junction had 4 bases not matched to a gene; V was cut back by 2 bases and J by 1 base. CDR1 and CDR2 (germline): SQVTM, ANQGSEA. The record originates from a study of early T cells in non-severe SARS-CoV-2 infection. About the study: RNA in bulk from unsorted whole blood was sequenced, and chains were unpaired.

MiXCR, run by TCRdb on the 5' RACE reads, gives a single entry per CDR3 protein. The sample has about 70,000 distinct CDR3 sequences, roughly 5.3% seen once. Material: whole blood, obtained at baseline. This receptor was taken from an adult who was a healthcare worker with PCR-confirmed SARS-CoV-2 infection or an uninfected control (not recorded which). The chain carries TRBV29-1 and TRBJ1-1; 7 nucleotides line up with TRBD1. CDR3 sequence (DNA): TGCAGCGTTGAACCGGGACAGACGAACACTGAAGCTTTCTTT. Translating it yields CSVEPGQTNTEAFF. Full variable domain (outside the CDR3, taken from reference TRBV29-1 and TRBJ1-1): SAVISQKPSRDICQRGTSLTIQCQVDSQVTMMFWYRQQPGQSLTLIATANQGSEATYESGFVIDKFPISRPNLTFSTLTVSNMSPEDSSIYLCSVEPGQTNTEAFFGQGTRLTVV.